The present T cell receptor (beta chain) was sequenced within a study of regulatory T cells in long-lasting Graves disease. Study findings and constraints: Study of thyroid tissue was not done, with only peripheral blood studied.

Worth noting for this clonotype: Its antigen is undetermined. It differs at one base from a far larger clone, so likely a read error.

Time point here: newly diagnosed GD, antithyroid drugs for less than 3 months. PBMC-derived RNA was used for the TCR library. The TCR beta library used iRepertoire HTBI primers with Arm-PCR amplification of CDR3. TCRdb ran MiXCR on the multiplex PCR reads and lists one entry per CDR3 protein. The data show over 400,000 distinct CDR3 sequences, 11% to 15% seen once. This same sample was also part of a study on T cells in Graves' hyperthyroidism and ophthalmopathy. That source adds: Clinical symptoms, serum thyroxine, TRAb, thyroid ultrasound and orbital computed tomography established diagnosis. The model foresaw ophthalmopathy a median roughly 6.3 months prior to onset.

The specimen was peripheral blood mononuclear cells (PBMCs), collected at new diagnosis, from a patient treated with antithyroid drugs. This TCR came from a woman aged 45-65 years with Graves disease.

CDR3 residues: CASSLAATYEQHF. The CDR3 region has the DNA TGTGCCAGCAGTTTAGCAGCCACCTACGAGCAGCACTTC. The gene calls are TRBV12-3 or TRBV12-4 and TRBJ2-7, with no clear D. The CDR3 is made up of 13 amino acids.